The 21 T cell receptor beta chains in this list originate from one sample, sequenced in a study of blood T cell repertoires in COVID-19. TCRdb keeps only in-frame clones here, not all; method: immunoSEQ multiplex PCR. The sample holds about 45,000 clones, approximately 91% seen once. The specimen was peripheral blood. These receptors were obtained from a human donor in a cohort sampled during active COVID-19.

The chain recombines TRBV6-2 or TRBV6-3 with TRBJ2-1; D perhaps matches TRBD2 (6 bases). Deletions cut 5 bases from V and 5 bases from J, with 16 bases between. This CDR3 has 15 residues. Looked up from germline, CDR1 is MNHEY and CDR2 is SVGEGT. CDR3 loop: CASSNALLANNEQFF. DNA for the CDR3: TGTGCCAGCAGTAACGCCTTACTAGCTAACAATGAGCAGTTCTTC.

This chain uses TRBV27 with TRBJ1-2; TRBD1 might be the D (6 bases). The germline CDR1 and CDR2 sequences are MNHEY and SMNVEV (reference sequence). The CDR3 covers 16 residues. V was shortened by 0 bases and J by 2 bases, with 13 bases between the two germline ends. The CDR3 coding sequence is TGTGCCAGCAGTTTATCCCGCCGGACAGAAAACTATGGCTACACCTTC. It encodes CASSLSRRTENYGYTF.

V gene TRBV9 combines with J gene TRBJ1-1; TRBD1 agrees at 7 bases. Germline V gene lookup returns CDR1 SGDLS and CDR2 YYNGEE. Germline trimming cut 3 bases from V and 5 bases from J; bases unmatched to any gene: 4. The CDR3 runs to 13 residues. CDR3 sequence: CASSGQGWTEAFF. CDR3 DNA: TGTGCCAGCAGCGGACAGGGTTGGACTGAAGCTTTCTTT.

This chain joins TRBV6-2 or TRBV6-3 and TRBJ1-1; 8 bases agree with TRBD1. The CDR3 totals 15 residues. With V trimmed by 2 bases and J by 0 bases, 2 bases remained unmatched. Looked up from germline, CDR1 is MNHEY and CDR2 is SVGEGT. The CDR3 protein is CASSYPQGVNTEAFF. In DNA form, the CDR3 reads TGTGCCAGCAGTTACCCACAGGGGGTGAACACTGAAGCTTTCTTT.

The CDR3 reads CASSLASSVGNTIYF. CDR3 coding DNA: TGTGCCAGCAGCTTAGCTTCGAGCGTTGGAAACACCATATATTTT. This chain joins TRBV7-6 and TRBJ1-3; no definite D call. Deletions cut 0 bases from V and 3 bases from J, with 9 bases between. CDR1 and CDR2 (germline): SGHVS, FNYEAQ. This CDR3 spans 15 amino acids. The full variable domain, its missing parts supplied by reference TRBV7-6 and TRBJ1-3, is GAGVSQSPRYKVTKRGQDVALRCDPISGHVSLYWYRQALGQGPEFLTYFNYEAQQDKSGLPNDRFSAERPEGSISTLTIQRTEQRDSAMYRCASSLASSVGNTIYFGEGSWLTVV.

CDR3 nucleotides: TGTGCAGCGGCGGGAGCGGGAGAGACCCAGTACTTC. Translated, it gives CAAAGAGETQYF. The rearrangement links TRBV19 to TRBJ2-5; 7 nucleotides align to TRBD2. The germline gives CDR1 LNHDA, CDR2 SQIVND (reference sequence). There are 12 residues in the CDR3.

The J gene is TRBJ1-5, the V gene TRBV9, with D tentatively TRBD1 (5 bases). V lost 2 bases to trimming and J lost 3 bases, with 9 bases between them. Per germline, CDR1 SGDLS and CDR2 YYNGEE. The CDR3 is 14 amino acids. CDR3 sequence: CASSVGGYNQPQHF. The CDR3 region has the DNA TGTGCCAGCAGCGTCGGGGGGTACAATCAGCCCCAGCATTTT. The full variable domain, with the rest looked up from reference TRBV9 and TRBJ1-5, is DSGVTQTPKHLITATGQRVTLRCSPRSGDLSVYWYQQSLDQGLQFLIQYYNGEERAKGNILERFSAQQFPDLHSELNLSSLELGDSALYFCASSVGGYNQPQHFGDGTRLSIL.

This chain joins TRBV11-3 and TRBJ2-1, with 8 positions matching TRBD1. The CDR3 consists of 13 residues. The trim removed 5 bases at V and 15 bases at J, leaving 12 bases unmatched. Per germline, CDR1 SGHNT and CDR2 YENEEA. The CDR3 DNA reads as TGTGCCAGCAGCCCCAATCCGGGACAGGTGTTGTTCTTC. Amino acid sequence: CASSPNPGQVLFF.

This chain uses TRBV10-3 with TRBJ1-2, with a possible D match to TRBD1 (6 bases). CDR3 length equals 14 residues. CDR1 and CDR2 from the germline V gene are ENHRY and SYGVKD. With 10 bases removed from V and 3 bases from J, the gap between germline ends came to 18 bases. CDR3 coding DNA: TGTGCCAGCTGGAGGGGGGGCGGCGACTATGGCTACACCTTC. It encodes CASWRGGGDYGYTF.

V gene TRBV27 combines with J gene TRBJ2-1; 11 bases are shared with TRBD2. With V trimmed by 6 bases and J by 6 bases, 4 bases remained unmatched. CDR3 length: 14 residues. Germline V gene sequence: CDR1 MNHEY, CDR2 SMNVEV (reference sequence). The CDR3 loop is CASRLAGGLNEQFF. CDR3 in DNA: TGTGCCAGCAGGCTAGCGGGGGGACTCAATGAGCAGTTCTTC.

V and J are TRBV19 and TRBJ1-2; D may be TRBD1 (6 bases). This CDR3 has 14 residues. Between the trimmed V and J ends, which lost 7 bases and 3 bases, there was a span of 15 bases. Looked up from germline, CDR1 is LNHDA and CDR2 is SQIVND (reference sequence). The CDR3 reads CASTPTQGHYGYTF. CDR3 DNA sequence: TGTGCCAGTACCCCTACACAGGGACACTATGGCTACACCTTC.

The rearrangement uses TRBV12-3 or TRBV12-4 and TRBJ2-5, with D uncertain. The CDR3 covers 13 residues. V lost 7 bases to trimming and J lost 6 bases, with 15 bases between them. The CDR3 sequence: CASTATEKKTQYF. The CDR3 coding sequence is TGTGCCAGCACCGCGACGGAGAAGAAGACCCAGTACTTC.

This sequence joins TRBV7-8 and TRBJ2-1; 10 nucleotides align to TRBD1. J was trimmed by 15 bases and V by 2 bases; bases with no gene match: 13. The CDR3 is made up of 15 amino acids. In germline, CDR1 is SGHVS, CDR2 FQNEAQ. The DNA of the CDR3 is TGTGCCAGCAGCTTAAGAGGGACAGGGGACTCAAGTCGGTTCTTC. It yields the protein CASSLRGTGDSSRFF.

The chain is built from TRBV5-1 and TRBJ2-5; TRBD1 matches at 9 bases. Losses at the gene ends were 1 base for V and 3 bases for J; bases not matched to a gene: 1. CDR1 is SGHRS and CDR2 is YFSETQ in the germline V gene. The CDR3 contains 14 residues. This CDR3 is CASSLRDREETQYF. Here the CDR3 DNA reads TGCGCCAGCAGCTTGAGGGACAGGGAAGAGACCCAGTACTTC.

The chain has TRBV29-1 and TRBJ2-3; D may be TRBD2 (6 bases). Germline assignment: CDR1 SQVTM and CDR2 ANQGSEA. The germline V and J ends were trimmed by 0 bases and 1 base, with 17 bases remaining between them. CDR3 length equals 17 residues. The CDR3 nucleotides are TGCAGCGTTGAAGATCCCTTTGCCAGGGAGGGCACAGATACGCAGTATTTT. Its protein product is CSVEDPFAREGTDTQYF.

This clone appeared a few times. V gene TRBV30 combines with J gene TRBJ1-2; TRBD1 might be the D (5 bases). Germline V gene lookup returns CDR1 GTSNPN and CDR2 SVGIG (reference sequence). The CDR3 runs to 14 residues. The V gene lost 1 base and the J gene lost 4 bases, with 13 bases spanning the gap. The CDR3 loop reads CAWSDNRTRYGYTF. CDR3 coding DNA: TGTGCCTGGAGTGACAACAGGACCCGCTATGGCTACACCTTC. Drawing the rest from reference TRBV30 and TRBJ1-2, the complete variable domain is SQTIHQWPATLVQPVGSPLSLECTVEGTSNPNLYWYRQAAGRGLQLLFYSVGIGQISSEVPQNLSASRPQDRQFILSSKKLLLSDSGFYLCAWSDNRTRYGYTFGSGTRLTVV.

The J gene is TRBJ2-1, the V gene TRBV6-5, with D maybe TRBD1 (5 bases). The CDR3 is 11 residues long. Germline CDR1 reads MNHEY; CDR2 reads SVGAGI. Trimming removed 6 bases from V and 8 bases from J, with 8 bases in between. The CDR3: CASRGPHEQFF. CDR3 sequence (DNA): TGTGCCAGCAGGGGGCCTCATGAGCAGTTCTTC.

As DNA, the CDR3 is TGTGCCACCGGGTCCCCCTATAATTCACCCCTCCACTTT. Encoded protein: CATGSPYNSPLHF. J is TRBJ1-6 and V is TRBV12-3 or TRBV12-4; D is unclear. This CDR3 is 13 amino acids long. Trimming shortened V by 10 bases and J by 2 bases, and 9 bases separated the two germline ends.

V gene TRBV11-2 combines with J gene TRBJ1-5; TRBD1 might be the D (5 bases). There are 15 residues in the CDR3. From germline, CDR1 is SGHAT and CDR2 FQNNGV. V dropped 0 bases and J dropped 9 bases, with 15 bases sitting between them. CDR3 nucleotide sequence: TGTGCCAGCAGCTTAGATATCCAGGGTGCTTGGCCCCAGCATTTT. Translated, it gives CASSLDIQGAWPQHF. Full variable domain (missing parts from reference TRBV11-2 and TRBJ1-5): EAGVAQSPRYKIIEKRQSVAFWCNPISGHATLYWYQQILGQGPKLLIQFQNNGVVDDSQLPKDRFSAERLKGVDSTLKIQPAKLEDSAVYLCASSLDIQGAWPQHFGDGTRLSIL.

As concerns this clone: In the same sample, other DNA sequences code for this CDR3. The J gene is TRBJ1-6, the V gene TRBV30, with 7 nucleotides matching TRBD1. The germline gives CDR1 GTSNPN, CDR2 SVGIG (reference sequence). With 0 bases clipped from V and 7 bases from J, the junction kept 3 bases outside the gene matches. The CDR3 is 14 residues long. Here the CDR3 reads CAWSVGTANSPLHF. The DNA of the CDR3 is TGTGCCTGGAGTGTAGGGACAGCCAATTCACCCCTCCACTTT.

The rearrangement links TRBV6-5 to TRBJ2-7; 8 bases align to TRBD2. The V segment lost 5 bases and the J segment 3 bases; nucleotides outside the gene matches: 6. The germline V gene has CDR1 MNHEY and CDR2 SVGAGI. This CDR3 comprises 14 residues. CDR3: CASSPGGTSYEQYF. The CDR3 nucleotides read TGTGCCAGCAGTCCGGGGGGGACAAGCTACGAGCAGTACTTC.